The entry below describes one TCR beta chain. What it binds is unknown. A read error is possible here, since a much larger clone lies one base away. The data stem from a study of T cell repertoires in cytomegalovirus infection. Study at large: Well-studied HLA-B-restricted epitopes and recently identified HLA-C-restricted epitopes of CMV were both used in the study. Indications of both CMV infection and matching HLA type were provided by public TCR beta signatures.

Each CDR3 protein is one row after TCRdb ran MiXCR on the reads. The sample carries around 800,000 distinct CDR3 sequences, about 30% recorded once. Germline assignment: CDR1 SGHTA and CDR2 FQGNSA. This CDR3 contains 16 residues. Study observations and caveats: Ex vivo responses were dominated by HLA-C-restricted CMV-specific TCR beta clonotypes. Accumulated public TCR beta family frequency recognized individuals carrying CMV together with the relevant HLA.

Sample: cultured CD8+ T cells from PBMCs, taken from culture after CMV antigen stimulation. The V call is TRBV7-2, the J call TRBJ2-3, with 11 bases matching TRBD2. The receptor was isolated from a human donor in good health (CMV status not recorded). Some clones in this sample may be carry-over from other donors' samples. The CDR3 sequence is CASSFIAGGLGDMQYF. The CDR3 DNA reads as TGTGCCAGCAGCTTTATAGCGGGGGGGCTGGGAGATATGCAGTATTTT.